Sequencing of this T cell receptor beta chain was carried out in a study of cytomegalovirus exposure and HLA in healthy donors. Study findings and constraints: The HLA-A and HLA-B alleles of most subjects were reportedly predicted accurately from TCR beta sequences. A later analysis, which compared TCR beta chains of equal frequency, found the HLA-associated ones more clonally expanded.

In the case of this clone: What it binds is unknown.

The CDR3 extends over 14 amino acids. This PCR relied on a set of 60 Vbeta primers and 13 Jbeta primers. Assay: immunoSEQ multiplex PCR; the TCRdb copy retains only in-frame clones and omits some. The sample has over 150,000 clones; roughly 76% are singletons. Sequenced input: PBMCs. The chain has TRBV21-1 and TRBJ2-7; TRBD2, as called in the table, went unchecked against the DNA. TRBV21-1 is labeled a pseudogene. This receptor was taken from a man aged 60-69 years in good health and CMV-seronegative. The chain's CDR3 is CASTDHGAAYEQYF. DNA of the CDR3: TGTGCCAGCACCGATCACGGAGCGGCCTACGAGCAGTACTTC.